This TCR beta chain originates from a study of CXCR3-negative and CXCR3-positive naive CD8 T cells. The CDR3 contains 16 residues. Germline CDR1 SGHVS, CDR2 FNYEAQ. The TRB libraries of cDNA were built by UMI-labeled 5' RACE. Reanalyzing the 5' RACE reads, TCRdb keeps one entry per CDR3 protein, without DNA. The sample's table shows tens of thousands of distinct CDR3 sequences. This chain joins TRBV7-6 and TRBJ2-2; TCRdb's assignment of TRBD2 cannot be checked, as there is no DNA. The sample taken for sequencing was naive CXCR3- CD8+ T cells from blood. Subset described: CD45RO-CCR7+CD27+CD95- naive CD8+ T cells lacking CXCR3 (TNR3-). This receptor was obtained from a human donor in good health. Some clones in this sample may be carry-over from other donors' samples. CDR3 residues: CASSLARTSNTGELSF. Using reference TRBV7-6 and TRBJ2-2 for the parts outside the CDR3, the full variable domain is GAGVSQSPRYKVTKRGQDVALRCDPISGHVSLYWYRQALGQGPEFLTYFNYEAQQDKSGLPNDRFSAERPEGSISTLTIQRTEQRDSAMYRCASSLARTSNTGELSFGEGSRLTVL.